This TCR beta chain was profiled in a study of molecular identifiers for immune sequencing clone quantification. TCRdb reprocessed the PCR reads via MiXCR and lists one record per CDR3 protein. Counted here are under 650,000 distinct CDR3 sequences, around 20% occurring once; the ten biggest clones make up about 0.9%. Broader study findings: One cell's worth of spiked Jurkat TCR RNA was reportedly detectable among roughly 1 million naive cells.

This clonotype occurred many times. Its antigen is not known. This TCR was recovered from a human donor in good health. Some libraries in this study had Jurkat cell RNA spiked in. Sequences were obtained from naive CD8+ T cells from blood, with Jurkat cell RNA spiked in. Subset denoted: FACS-sorted CD8+CD4-CCR7+CD45RA+ naive T cells.

This chain's CDR3 is CASSQSRGTSGLREQFF. The DNA for the CDR3 is TGCGCCAGCAGCCAATCCCGGGGGACTAGCGGTCTACGTGAGCAGTTCTTC. The gene calls are TRBV4-3 and TRBJ2-1, with TRBD2 matching 11 bases. The CDR3 is 17 amino acids. Germline trimming cut 2 bases from V and 9 bases from J; bases unmatched to any gene: 12. Germline V gene data show CDR1 as LGHNA and CDR2 as YSLEER.